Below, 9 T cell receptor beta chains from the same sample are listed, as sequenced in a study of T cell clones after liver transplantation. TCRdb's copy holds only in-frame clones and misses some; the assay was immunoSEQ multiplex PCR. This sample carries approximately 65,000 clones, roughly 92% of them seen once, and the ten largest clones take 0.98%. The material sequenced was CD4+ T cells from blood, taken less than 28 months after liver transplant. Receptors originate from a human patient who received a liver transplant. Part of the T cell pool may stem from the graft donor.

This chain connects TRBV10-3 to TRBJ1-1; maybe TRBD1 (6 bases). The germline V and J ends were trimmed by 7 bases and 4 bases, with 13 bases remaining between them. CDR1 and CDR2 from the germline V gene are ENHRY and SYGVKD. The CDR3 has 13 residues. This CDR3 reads CAIMGAPGTEAFF. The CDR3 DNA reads TGTGCCATCATGGGGGCGCCGGGCACTGAAGCTTTCTTT.

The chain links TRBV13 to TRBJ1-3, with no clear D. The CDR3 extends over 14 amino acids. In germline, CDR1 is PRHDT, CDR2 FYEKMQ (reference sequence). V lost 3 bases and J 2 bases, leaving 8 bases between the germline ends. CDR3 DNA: TGTGCCAGCAGCTTGAGCCAGACTGGAAACACCATATATTTT. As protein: CASSLSQTGNTIYF.

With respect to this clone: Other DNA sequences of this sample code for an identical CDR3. This chain's CDR3 is CASSLGTSLYEQYF. CDR3 in DNA: TGTGCCAGCAGCTTAGGGACTAGTCTCTACGAGCAGTACTTC. V and J are TRBV11-3 and TRBJ2-7; 7 bases agree with TRBD2. V dropped 1 base and J dropped 3; count of bases not matched to a gene: 3. The CDR3 is made up of 14 amino acids. Germline CDR1 is SGHNT and CDR2 is YENEEA.

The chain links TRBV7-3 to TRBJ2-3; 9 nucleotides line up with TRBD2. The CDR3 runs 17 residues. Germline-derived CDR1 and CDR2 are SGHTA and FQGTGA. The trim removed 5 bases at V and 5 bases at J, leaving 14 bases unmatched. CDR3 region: CASSQGGAGGPLDTQYF. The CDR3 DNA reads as TGTGCCAGCAGCCAGGGGGGTGCGGGAGGGCCGTTAGATACGCAGTATTTT.

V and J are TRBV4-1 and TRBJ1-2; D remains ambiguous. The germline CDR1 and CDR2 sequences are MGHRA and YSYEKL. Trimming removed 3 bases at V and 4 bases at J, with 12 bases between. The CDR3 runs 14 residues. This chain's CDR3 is CASSHGPHTYGYTF. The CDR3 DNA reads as TGCGCCAGCAGCCACGGCCCGCACACCTATGGCTACACCTTC.

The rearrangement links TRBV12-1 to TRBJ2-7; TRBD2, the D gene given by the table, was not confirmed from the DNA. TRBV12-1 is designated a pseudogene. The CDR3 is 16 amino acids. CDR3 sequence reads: CASSQTSGRNSYEQYF. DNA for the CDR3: TGTGCCAGCAGCCAAACTAGCGGGAGAAACTCCTACGAGCAGTACTTC.

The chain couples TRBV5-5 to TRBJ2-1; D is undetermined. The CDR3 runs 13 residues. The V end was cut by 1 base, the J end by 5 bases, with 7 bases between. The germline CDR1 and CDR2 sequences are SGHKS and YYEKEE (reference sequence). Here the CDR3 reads CASSLSPDNEQFF. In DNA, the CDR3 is TGTGCCAGCAGCTTGAGCCCCGACAATGAGCAGTTCTTC.

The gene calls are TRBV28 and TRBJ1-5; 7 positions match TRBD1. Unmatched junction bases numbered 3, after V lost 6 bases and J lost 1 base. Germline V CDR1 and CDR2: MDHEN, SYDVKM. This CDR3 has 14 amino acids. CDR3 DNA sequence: TGTGCCAGCAGCCCGGACAGGAGCAATCAGCCCCAGCATTTT. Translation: CASSPDRSNQPQHF.

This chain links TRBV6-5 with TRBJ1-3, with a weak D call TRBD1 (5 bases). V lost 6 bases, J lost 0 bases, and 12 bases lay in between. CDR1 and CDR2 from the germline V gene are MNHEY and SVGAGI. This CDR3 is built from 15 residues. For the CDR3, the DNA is TGTGCCAGCAGCCGGGGCGCGAACTCTGGAAACACCATATATTTT. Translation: CASSRGANSGNTIYF.